Following are 22 T cell receptor beta chains from one sample sequenced in a study of blood T cell repertoires in COVID-19. Only in-frame clones appear in the TCRdb table, and some are missing; sequencing was by immunoSEQ multiplex PCR. The sample has 250,000 to 350,000 clones; about 90% are singletons. Material: peripheral blood. The receptors originated from a man between 18 and 35 years old with active or convalescent COVID-19.

The chain recombines TRBV28 with TRBJ1-6; D may be TRBD1 (5 bases). The germline V gene has CDR1 MDHEN and CDR2 SYDVKM. The CDR3 is 13 residues long. V lost 6 bases and J 6 bases, leaving 9 bases between the germline ends. In DNA form, the CDR3 reads TGTGCCAGCAGGGACCAGGGTAATTCACCCCTCCACTTT. Amino acids: CASRDQGNSPLHF.

The rearrangement links TRBV2 to TRBJ2-7, with 12 bases aligning to TRBD2. The ends lost 6 bases at V and 5 bases at J; junction bases unmatched: 8. Germline CDR1 and CDR2: SNHLY and FYNNEI. The length of the CDR3 is 15 residues. CDR3 residues: CASSQTTSGSNEQYF. Here the CDR3 DNA reads TGTGCCAGCAGCCAAACGACTAGCGGGAGCAACGAGCAGTACTTC.

This clone was observed a single time. The chain recombines TRBV6-5 with TRBJ1-2, with 8 positions matching TRBD1. In germline, CDR1 is MNHEY, CDR2 SVGAGI. The CDR3 consists of 13 residues. Losses at the gene ends were 9 bases for V and 2 bases for J; bases not matched to a gene: 5. CDR3 sequence (DNA): TGTGCCAGGCCGGACAGGGCCAACTATGGCTACACCTTC. Translating it yields CARPDRANYGYTF.

CDR3 sequence reads: CASSVGPSRADTQYF. In DNA form, the CDR3 reads TGTGCCAGCAGCGTAGGCCCGAGTCGTGCAGATACGCAGTATTTT. The chain has TRBV9 and TRBJ2-3, with D uncertain. The CDR3 spans 15 residues. In germline, CDR1 is SGDLS, CDR2 YYNGEE. V dropped 0 bases and J dropped 4 bases, with 12 bases sitting between them.

The V call is TRBV14, the J call TRBJ2-1; D uncertain. V was clipped by 1 base and J by 3 bases, with 7 bases between them. CDR3 length: 14 residues. The germline V gene encodes CDR1 SGHDN and CDR2 FVKESK. The CDR3 DNA follows: TGTGCCAGCAGCCAAGCTAATAGCTACAATGAGCAGTTCTTC. Its translation is CASSQANSYNEQFF.

The J gene is TRBJ1-1, the V gene TRBV11-2; 7 bases are shared with TRBD1. CDR1 is SGHAT and CDR2 is FQNNGV in the germline V gene. The CDR3 sequence is 14 residues long. V shed 3 bases, J shed 4 bases, and the junction held 5 bases outside the gene matches. This CDR3 reads CASSFEAGGTEAFF. CDR3 DNA: TGTGCCAGCAGCTTCGAGGCAGGGGGCACTGAAGCTTTCTTT.

This sequence joins TRBV6-4 and TRBJ2-1; 7 bases are a match to TRBD1. The CDR3 is 13 residues long. The trim removed 1 base at V and 7 bases at J, leaving 1 base unmatched. Germline V CDR1 and CDR2: MRHNA, SNTAGT. CDR3: CASSDYRGNEQFF. CDR3 nucleotide sequence: TGTGCCAGCAGTGACTACAGGGGTAATGAGCAGTTCTTC.

V gene TRBV5-1 combines with J gene TRBJ1-1, with D uncertain. Trimming shortened V by 0 bases and J by 4 bases, and 13 bases separated the two germline ends. Per the germline V gene, CDR1 is SGHRS and CDR2 is YFSETQ. The CDR3 is 15 amino acids. CDR3 loop: CASSLASAAVTEAFF. In nucleotides, the CDR3 is TGCGCCAGCAGCTTGGCCTCGGCGGCGGTCACTGAAGCTTTCTTT.

This clone was seen ten or more times. V and J are TRBV7-9 and TRBJ1-6; D possibly corresponds to TRBD1 (6 bases). Germline V gives CDR1 SEHNR, CDR2 FQNEAQ (reference sequence). This CDR3 contains 15 residues. V lost 5 bases and J 7 bases, leaving 15 bases between the germline ends. The CDR3, as DNA: TGTGCCAGCAGCGCCGGTCGGACAGTCAATTCACCCCTCCACTTT. It specifies CASSAGRTVNSPLHF.

In this sample, this clone turned up a few times. The chain recombines TRBV21-1 with TRBJ2-7; TRBD2 is the table's D call, not checked against the DNA. TRBV21-1 has pseudogene status. The CDR3 has 16 residues. The CDR3 DNA follows: TGTGCCGTACGAAGGGGTTTCTGCGGGAGTGTTTACGAGCAGTACTTC. It yields the protein CAVRRGFCGSVYEQYF.

V usage is TRBV5-1 and J usage is TRBJ2-1; tentatively, D is TRBD1 (6 bases). The CDR3 runs to 13 residues. Looked up from germline, CDR1 is SGHRS and CDR2 is YFSETQ. V dropped 5 bases and J dropped 5 bases, with 11 bases sitting between them. The CDR3 coding sequence is TGCGCCAGCAGTTTCCGGACAGACAATGAGCAGTTCTTC. Its translation is CASSFRTDNEQFF.

This clone was counted a single time. This sequence joins TRBV18 and TRBJ1-1; weak D call: TRBD1 (6 bases). The CDR3 spans 17 residues. Trimming pared 2 bases from V and 1 base from J, leaving 17 bases between. Germline V gene lookup returns CDR1 KGHSH and CDR2 LQKENI. The CDR3 sequence is CASSPSGQTFKNTEAFF. The CDR3 DNA is TGTGCCAGCTCACCATCCGGACAGACCTTTAAGAACACTGAAGCTTTCTTT.

J is TRBJ2-2 and V is TRBV7-6; 9 bases are a match to TRBD2. Germline V gives CDR1 SGHVS, CDR2 FNYEAQ. This CDR3 contains 17 residues. With V trimmed by 2 bases and J by 2 bases, 6 bases remained unmatched. CDR3 sequence: CASSLISSGDNTGELFF. In DNA, the CDR3 is TGTGCCAGCAGCTTAATATCTAGCGGGGATAACACCGGGGAGCTGTTTTTT.

The V gene is TRBV9, the J gene TRBJ2-7, with D possibly being TRBD2 (6 bases). Trimming pared 0 bases from V and 6 bases from J, leaving 19 bases between. The CDR3 contains 16 residues. Germline V gene lookup returns CDR1 SGDLS and CDR2 YYNGEE. CDR3 DNA sequence: TGTGCCAGCAGCGTAGACCCTAAACTAGCTTCCGGCGAGCAGTACTTC. Translation gives CASSVDPKLASGEQYF.

The J gene is TRBJ1-1, the V gene TRBV6-6; D is unresolved. The V and J ends lost 2 bases and 4 bases respectively, with 11 bases between them. Germline V lookup: CDR1 MNHNY, CDR2 SVGAGI (reference sequence). The CDR3 spans 14 residues. The CDR3 loop reads CASSYGEGFTEAFF. CDR3 in DNA: TGTGCCAGCAGTTACGGAGAGGGATTCACTGAAGCTTTCTTT.

The chain is built from TRBV5-6 and TRBJ2-3, with 13 bases that match TRBD2. Germline CDR1 and CDR2: SGHDT and YYEEEE. The CDR3 contains 17 residues. After removal of 2 bases from V and 2 bases from J, the junction contained 5 bases not matched to a gene. For the CDR3, the DNA is TGTGCCAGCAGCTTAGGACTAGCGGGAGTCACCACAGATACGCAGTATTTT. It translates to CASSLGLAGVTTDTQYF.

The chain couples TRBV4-1 to TRBJ2-4; the D gene is possibly TRBD1 (6 bases). Germline V gene lookup returns CDR1 MGHRA and CDR2 YSYEKL. The CDR3 runs to 14 residues. Trimming left V 2 bases short and J 4 bases short, with 9 bases between. This CDR3 is CASSQPTGKNIQYF. CDR3 nucleotide sequence: TGCGCCAGCAGCCAACCGACAGGAAAAAACATTCAGTACTTC.

This chain connects TRBV4-1 to TRBJ1-2; 8 bases are a match to TRBD1. V trimming: 1 base; J trimming: 1 base; junction bases outside the gene matches: 2. The CDR3 is made up of 15 amino acids. The germline CDR1 and CDR2 sequences are MGHRA and YSYEKL. The CDR3 DNA reads as TGCGCCAGCAGCCAAGGACAGGGGATTAACTATGGCTACACCTTC. This translates into CASSQGQGINYGYTF.

This chain uses TRBV2 with TRBJ1-5, with D maybe TRBD1 (5 bases). Between the trimmed V and J ends, which lost 0 bases and 5 bases, there was a span of 11 bases. Per the germline V gene, CDR1 is SNHLY and CDR2 is FYNNEI. The CDR3 consists of 15 residues. CDR3 in DNA: TGTGCCAGCAGTGAAGCGCGGGGGGGATATCAGCCCCAGCATTTT. As protein: CASSEARGGYQPQHF.

The table lists this clone with a few counts. The V and J genes are TRBV11-2 and TRBJ1-3; 7 bases agree with TRBD1. With V trimmed by 2 bases and J by 0 bases, 10 bases remained unmatched. This CDR3 comprises 18 residues. The germline CDR1 and CDR2 sequences are SGHAT and FQNNGV. The CDR3 DNA follows: TGTGCCAGCAGCTTAACCCCCGGGACAGTTCACTCTGGAAACACCATATATTTT. Protein: CASSLTPGTVHSGNTIYF.

This chain's CDR3 is CASSQDPGQGTGRNEQFF. The CDR3 DNA reads as TGTGCCAGCAGCCAAGATCCGGGACAGGGAACGGGAAGGAATGAGCAGTTCTTC. The V gene is TRBV3-1 (or the pseudogene TRBV3-2), the J gene TRBJ2-1; 9 nucleotides align to TRBD1. CDR1 is LGHDT, CDR2 YNNKEL, per germline (reference sequence). The CDR3 is 18 residues long. J lost 7 bases, V lost 0 bases, and 13 bases had no gene match.

The chain has TRBV6-1 and TRBJ1-3; D not resolved. Germline CDR1 is MNHNS and CDR2 is SASEGT. Trimming left V 3 bases short and J 0 bases short, with 12 bases between. This CDR3 comprises 16 residues. CDR3 loop: CASSDVRWSSGNTIYF. DNA of the CDR3: TGTGCCAGCAGTGACGTAAGGTGGAGCTCTGGAAACACCATATATTTT.